This T cell receptor (beta chain) was obtained from a study of T cells in Graves' hyperthyroidism and ophthalmopathy. Study-wide results and limits: Also found in blood were most expanded thyroid clonotypes above 0.001. A model of 13 V-J pairs discriminated ophthalmopathy from stable hyperthyroidism. In validation, the model predicted ophthalmopathy. These predictions came a median around 5.9 months before onset.

Authors of the study amplified TCR beta CDR3 regions from RNA transcripts. Primed by the HTBI set, a first-round RT-PCR was run on the TCR CDR3. TCRdb reanalysed the multiplex PCR reads using MiXCR and keeps one entry per CDR3 protein. The sample gives about 570,000 distinct CDR3 sequences, under 60% of which show up once; under 20% is in the top ten. Clinical symptoms, serum thyroxine, TRAb, thyroid ultrasound and orbital computed tomography established diagnosis. In regard to this clonotype: The antigen is undetermined.

The CDR3 consists of 15 residues. The germline V and J ends were trimmed by 8 bases and 3 bases, with 16 bases remaining between them. Germline CDR1 is LNHDA and CDR2 is SQIVND (reference sequence). The rearrangement links TRBV19 to TRBJ2-2; D is tentatively TRBD1 or TRBD2 (5 bases each). This receptor was taken from an adult woman with Graves' disease, either hyperthyroidism or ophthalmopathy (not recorded which). The sequenced sample was peripheral blood or thyroid tissue (not recorded which). The CDR3 nucleotides read TGTGCCAGTTCTTTCGGGGCGGCCTACACCGGGGAGCTGTTTTTT. It yields the protein CASSFGAAYTGELFF.